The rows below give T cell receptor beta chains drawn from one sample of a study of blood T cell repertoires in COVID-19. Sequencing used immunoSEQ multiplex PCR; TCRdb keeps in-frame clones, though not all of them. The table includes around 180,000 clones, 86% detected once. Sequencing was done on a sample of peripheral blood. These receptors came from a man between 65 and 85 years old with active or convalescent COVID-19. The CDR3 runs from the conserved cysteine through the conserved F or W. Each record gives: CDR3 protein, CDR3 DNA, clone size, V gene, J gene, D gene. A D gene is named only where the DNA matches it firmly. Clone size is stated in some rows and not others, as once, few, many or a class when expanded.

CDR3 protein: CASSLGQGLWETQYF; CDR3 DNA: TGCGCCAGCAGCTTAGGACAGGGGCTCTGGGAGACCCAGTACTTC; clone size: -; V gene: TRBV5-1; J gene: TRBJ2-5; D gene: TRBD1
CDR3 protein: CASSNSPTPYGYTF; CDR3 DNA: TGTGCCAGCAGCAACTCCCCGACTCCCTATGGCTACACCTTC; clone size: -; V gene: TRBV7-9; J gene: TRBJ1-2; D gene: -
CDR3 protein: CASSPRTGNTGELFF; CDR3 DNA: TGTGCCAGCAGCCCCCGGACAGGGAACACCGGGGAGCTGTTTTTT; clone size: -; V gene: TRBV6-6; J gene: TRBJ2-2; D gene: TRBD1
CDR3 protein: CASGTGFYGYTF; CDR3 DNA: TGTGCCAGCGGGACAGGTTTCTATGGCTACACCTTC; clone size: -; V gene: TRBV6-5; J gene: TRBJ1-2; D gene: TRBD1
CDR3 protein: CASTPGQAIQPQHF; CDR3 DNA: TGTGCCAGCACCCCGGGACAGGCAATTCAGCCCCAGCATTTT; clone size: -; V gene: TRBV2; J gene: TRBJ1-5; D gene: TRBD1
CDR3 protein: CASSLYGEAGSPLHF; CDR3 DNA: TGTGCCAGCAGTTTATACGGGGAAGCTGGTTCACCCCTCCACTTT; clone size: -; V gene: TRBV27; J gene: TRBJ1-6; D gene: -
CDR3 protein: CASSYDINTEAFF; CDR3 DNA: TGCGCCAGCAGCTACGACATCAACACTGAAGCTTTCTTT; clone size: -; V gene: TRBV10-2; J gene: TRBJ1-1; D gene: -
CDR3 protein: CASSPTGGTQYF; CDR3 DNA: TGCGCCAGCAGCCCCACCGGGGGGACCCAGTACTTC; clone size: -; V gene: TRBV5-1; J gene: TRBJ2-5; D gene: -
CDR3 protein: CASSLVGGVDTQYF; CDR3 DNA: TGTGCCAGCAGCTTGGTGGGGGGGGTGGATACGCAGTATTTT; clone size: -; V gene: TRBV5-4; J gene: TRBJ2-3; D gene: TRBD2
CDR3 protein: CASSSGLPSNQPQHF; CDR3 DNA: TGTGCCAGCAGTTCGGGACTGCCCAGCAATCAGCCCCAGCATTTT; clone size: -; V gene: TRBV6-5; J gene: TRBJ1-5; D gene: -
CDR3 protein: CASSGVLETQYF; CDR3 DNA: TGCGCCAGCAGTGGAGTCCTTGAGACCCAGTACTTC; clone size: -; V gene: TRBV10-2; J gene: TRBJ2-5; D gene: -
CDR3 protein: CAIGGQGASEKLFF; CDR3 DNA: TGTGCCATCGGCGGCCAGGGGGCGAGTGAAAAACTGTTTTTT; clone size: -; V gene: TRBV28; J gene: TRBJ1-4; D gene: TRBD1
CDR3 protein: CASSGVNTGELFF; CDR3 DNA: TGTGCCAGCAGCGGAGTGAACACCGGGGAGCTGTTTTTT; clone size: -; V gene: TRBV28; J gene: TRBJ2-2; D gene: -
CDR3 protein: CASSIAGNTYEQYF; CDR3 DNA: TGTGCCAGTAGTATAGCGGGGAATACCTACGAGCAGTACTTC; clone size: once; V gene: TRBV19; J gene: TRBJ2-7; D gene: -
CDR3 protein: CATSRGREQEKTQYF; CDR3 DNA: TGTGCCACCAGCAGAGGTCGGGAGCAGGAGAAGACCCAGTACTTC; clone size: -; V gene: TRBV15; J gene: TRBJ2-5; D gene: -